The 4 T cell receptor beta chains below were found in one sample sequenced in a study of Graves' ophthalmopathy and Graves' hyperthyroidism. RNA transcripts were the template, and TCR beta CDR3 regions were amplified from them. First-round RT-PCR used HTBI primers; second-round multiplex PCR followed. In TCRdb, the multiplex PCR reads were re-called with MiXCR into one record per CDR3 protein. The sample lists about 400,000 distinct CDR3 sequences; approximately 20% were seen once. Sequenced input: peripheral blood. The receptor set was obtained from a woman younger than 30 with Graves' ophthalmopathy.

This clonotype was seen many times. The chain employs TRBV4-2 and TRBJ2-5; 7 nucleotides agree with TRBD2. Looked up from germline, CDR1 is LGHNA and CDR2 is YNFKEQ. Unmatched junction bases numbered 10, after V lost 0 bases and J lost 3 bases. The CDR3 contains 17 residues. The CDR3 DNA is TGTGCCAGCAGCCAAGATACCCGACTAGCAGATAAAGAGACCCAGTACTTC. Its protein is CASSQDTRLADKETQYF.

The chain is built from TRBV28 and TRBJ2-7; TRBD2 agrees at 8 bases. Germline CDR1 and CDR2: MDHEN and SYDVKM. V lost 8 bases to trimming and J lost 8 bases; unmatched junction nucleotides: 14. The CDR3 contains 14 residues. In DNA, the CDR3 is TGTGCCAGCTGCCCCCCCGGGAGGGCCTTCAAGCAGTACTTC. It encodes CASCPPGRAFKQYF. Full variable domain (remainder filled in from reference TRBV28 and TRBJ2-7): DVKVTQSSRYLVKRTGEKVFLECVQDMDHENMFWYRQDPGLGLRLIYFSYDVKMKEKGDIPEGYSVSREKKERFSLILESASTNQTSMYLCASCPPGRAFKQYFGPGTRLTVT.

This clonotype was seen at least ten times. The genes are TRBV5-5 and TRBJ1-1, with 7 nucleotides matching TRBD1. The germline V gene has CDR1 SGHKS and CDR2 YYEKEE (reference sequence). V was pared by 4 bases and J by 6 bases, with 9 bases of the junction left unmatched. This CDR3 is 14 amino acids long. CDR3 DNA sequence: TGTGCCAGCAGCCTCCAGACAGGGAAGGCTGAAGCTTTCTTT. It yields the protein CASSLQTGKAEAFF. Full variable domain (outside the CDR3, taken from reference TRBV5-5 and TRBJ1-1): DAGVTQSPTHLIKTRGQQVTLRCSPISGHKSVSWYQQVLGQGPQFIFQYYEKEERGRGNFPDRFSARQFPNYSSELNVNALLLGDSALYLCASSLQTGKAEAFFGQGTRLTVV.

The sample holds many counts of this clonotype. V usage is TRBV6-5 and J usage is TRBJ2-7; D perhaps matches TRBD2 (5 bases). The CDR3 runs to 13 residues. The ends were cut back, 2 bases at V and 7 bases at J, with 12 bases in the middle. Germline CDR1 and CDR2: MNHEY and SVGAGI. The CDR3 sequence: CASSYGISGEQYF. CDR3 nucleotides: TGTGCCAGCAGTTACGGGATTTCGGGGGAGCAGTACTTC.